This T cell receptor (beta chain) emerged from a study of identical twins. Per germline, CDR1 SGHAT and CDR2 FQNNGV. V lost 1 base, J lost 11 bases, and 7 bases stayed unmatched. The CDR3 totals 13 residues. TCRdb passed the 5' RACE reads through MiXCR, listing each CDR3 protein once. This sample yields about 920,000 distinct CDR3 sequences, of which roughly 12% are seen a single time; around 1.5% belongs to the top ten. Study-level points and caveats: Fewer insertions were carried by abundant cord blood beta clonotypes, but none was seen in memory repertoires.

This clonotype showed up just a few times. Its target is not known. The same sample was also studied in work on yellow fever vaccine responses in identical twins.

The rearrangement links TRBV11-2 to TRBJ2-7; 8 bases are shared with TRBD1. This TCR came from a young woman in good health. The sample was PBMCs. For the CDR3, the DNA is TGTGCCAGCAGCTTAGTCCTGGACAGGGAGAAGTACTTC. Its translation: CASSLVLDREKYF.